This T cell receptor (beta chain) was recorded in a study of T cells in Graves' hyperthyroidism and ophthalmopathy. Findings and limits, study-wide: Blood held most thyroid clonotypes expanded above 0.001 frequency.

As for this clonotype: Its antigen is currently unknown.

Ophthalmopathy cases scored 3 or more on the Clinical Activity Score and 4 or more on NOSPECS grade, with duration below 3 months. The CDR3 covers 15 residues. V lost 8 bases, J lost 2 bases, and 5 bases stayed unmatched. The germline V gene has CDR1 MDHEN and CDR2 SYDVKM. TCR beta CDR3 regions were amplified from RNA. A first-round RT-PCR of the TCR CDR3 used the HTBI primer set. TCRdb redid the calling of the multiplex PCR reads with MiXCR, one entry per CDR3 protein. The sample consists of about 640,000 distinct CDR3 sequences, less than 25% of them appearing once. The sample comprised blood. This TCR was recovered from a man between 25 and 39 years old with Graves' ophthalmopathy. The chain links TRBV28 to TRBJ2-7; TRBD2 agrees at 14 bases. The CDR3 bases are TGTGCCAGCTTTCCGGGACTAGCGGGAGCCTACGAGCAGTACTTC. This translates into CASFPGLAGAYEQYF.